One and the same sample provided the 23 T cell receptor beta chains below, sequenced in a study of blood T cell repertoires in COVID-19. Libraries were prepared by immunoSEQ multiplex PCR; TCRdb keeps only in-frame clonotypes and omits some of them. This sample has about 170,000 clones; 80% to 90% occur once, and the top ten carry roughly 9.8%. The sequencing sample was made of peripheral blood. The receptor set was obtained from a woman aged 60-75 years with COVID-19, enrolled during active disease.

The chain recombines TRBV11-2 with TRBJ1-1, with 8 positions matching TRBD1. CDR1 is SGHAT, CDR2 FQNNGV, per germline. The CDR3 sequence is 14 residues long. V trimming: 7 bases; J trimming: 3 bases; junction bases outside the gene matches: 7. The CDR3 protein is CASIQTGGYTEAFF. The CDR3 coding sequence is TGTGCCAGCATCCAAACAGGGGGATACACTGAAGCTTTCTTT.

The chain combines TRBV29-1 with TRBJ1-2; 7 nucleotides align to TRBD1. Germline CDR1 and CDR2: SQVTM and ANQGSEA. The CDR3 runs 15 residues. V trimming: 5 bases; J trimming: 1 base; junction bases outside the gene matches: 10. In DNA form, the CDR3 reads TGCAGCGTTCCTCCTGGACAGGAGTTTAACTATGGCTACACCTTC. It yields the protein CSVPPGQEFNYGYTF.

The V gene is TRBV28, the J gene TRBJ1-2; D is unresolved. This CDR3 contains 12 residues. The V and J ends lost 3 bases and 5 bases respectively, with 7 bases between them. Looked up from germline, CDR1 is MDHEN and CDR2 is SYDVKM. The chain's CDR3 is CASSFLRYGYTF. Written as DNA, the CDR3 is TGTGCCAGCAGTTTCCTACGTTATGGCTACACCTTC.

The chain uses TRBV6-5 and TRBJ1-2; TRBD1 agrees at 7 bases. V was clipped by 2 bases and J by 6 bases; unmatched bases: 3. Germline V CDR1 and CDR2: MNHEY, SVGAGI. The CDR3 is made up of 13 amino acids. CDR3: CASSYQQGNGYTF. The DNA for the CDR3 is TGTGCCAGCAGTTACCAACAGGGGAATGGCTACACCTTC.

This chain uses TRBV7-9 with TRBJ1-5; 8 positions agree with TRBD1. The CDR3 contains 16 residues. Germline CDR1 reads SEHNR; CDR2 reads FQNEAQ (reference sequence). J gave up 2 bases and V 2 bases, and 5 bases lay outside the gene matches. The CDR3 DNA reads as TGTGCCAGCAGCTTACAGGGGGCGCAGGGCAATCAGCCCCAGCATTTT. Translating it yields CASSLQGAQGNQPQHF.

The chain couples TRBV24-1 to TRBJ1-5; 12 bases map to TRBD1. With 12 bases clipped from V and 3 bases from J, the junction kept 11 bases outside the gene matches. There are 16 residues in the CDR3. The V gene's germline CDR1 is KGHDR and CDR2 SFDVKD. CDR3: CAGGTGGAEHNQPQHF. The CDR3 DNA reads as TGTGCCGGCGGGACAGGGGGCGCAGAACACAATCAGCCCCAGCATTTT.

The chain employs TRBV9 and TRBJ2-3; 9 nucleotides line up with TRBD2. CDR1 and CDR2 (germline): SGDLS, YYNGEE. V gave up 4 bases and J gave up 4 bases; unmatched junction bases: 13. The CDR3 is 17 amino acids. CDR3 in amino acids: CASSSWNSGSRADTQYF. In DNA, the CDR3 is TGTGCCAGCAGCTCCTGGAATAGCGGGAGTAGGGCAGATACGCAGTATTTT.

The V gene is TRBV5-1, the J gene TRBJ2-1, with D unclear. V was pared by 1 base and J by 0 bases, with 14 bases between. This CDR3 comprises 17 residues. The germline CDR1 and CDR2 sequences are SGHRS and YFSETQ. Written as DNA, the CDR3 is TGCGCCAGCAGCTTGTCTGGCAGCTCTAGCTCCTACAATGAGCAGTTCTTC. It is translated as CASSLSGSSSSYNEQFF. The full variable domain, rest sourced from reference TRBV5-1 and TRBJ2-1, is KAGVTQTPRYLIKTRGQQVTLSCSPISGHRSVSWYQQTPGQGLQFLFEYFSETQRNKGNFPGRFSGRQFSNSRSEMNVSTLELGDSALYLCASSLSGSSSSYNEQFFGPGTRLTVL.

The chain employs TRBV7-9 and TRBJ1-6; no definite D call. Deletions cut 0 bases from V and 9 bases from J, with 6 bases between. The CDR3 consists of 13 residues. Germline V gene data show CDR1 as SEHNR and CDR2 as FQNEAQ (reference sequence). The CDR3 coding sequence is TGTGCCAGCAGCTTAGCGCTAGGTTCACCCCTCCACTTT. The encoded protein is CASSLALGSPLHF.

This sequence joins TRBV5-1 and TRBJ2-7; the match to TRBD2 covers 11 bases. Trimming cost V 7 bases and J 6 bases; bases outside gene matches: 9. Germline V gives CDR1 SGHRS, CDR2 YFSETQ. The CDR3 has 14 amino acids. The CDR3 coding sequence is TGCGCCAGCGGGCCTACGCTAGCGGGAGGCGAGCAGTACTTC. It is translated as CASGPTLAGGEQYF.

The V call is TRBV5-5, the J call TRBJ1-1; the D is unclear. In germline, CDR1 is SGHKS, CDR2 YYEKEE (reference sequence). The CDR3 is 15 amino acids. Trimming took off 4 bases at V and 2 bases at J, with 15 bases between the two ends. CDR3 region: CASSPVLTLNTEAFF. CDR3 sequence (DNA): TGTGCCAGCAGCCCGGTCTTGACACTTAACACTGAAGCTTTCTTT.

This rearrangement joins TRBV7-2 to TRBJ1-4; tentative D call: TRBD1 (5 bases). Germline loops: CDR1 SGHTA, CDR2 FQGNSA. The CDR3 totals 15 residues. V gave up 5 bases and J gave up 5 bases, with 15 bases separating them. In DNA, the CDR3 is TGTGCCAGCAGCCCCCGACAGAGTGCAAATGAAAAACTGTTTTTT. Translation gives CASSPRQSANEKLFF.

The V gene is TRBV12-3 or TRBV12-4, the J gene TRBJ2-5; TRBD1 matches at 8 bases. J gave up 6 bases and V 6 bases, and 6 bases lay outside the gene matches. CDR3 length: 13 residues. The CDR3 is CASRHGQGQTQYF. The CDR3 bases are TGTGCCAGCAGACACGGACAGGGCCAGACCCAGTACTTC.

This chain connects TRBV7-2 to TRBJ1-5, with D maybe TRBD1 (5 bases). The V and J ends lost 6 bases and 3 bases respectively, with 15 bases between them. The CDR3 extends over 15 amino acids. Germline CDR1 is SGHTA and CDR2 is FQGNSA. CDR3 DNA: TGTGCCAGCAGGGAGCGGGGAGGGGACAATCAGCCCCAGCATTTT. This codes for CASRERGGDNQPQHF. Full variable domain (remainder filled in from reference TRBV7-2 and TRBJ1-5): GAGVSQSPSNKVTEKGKDVELRCDPISGHTALYWYRQSLGQGLEFLIYFQGNSAPDKSGLPSDRFSAERTGGSVSTLTIQRTQQEDSAVYLCASRERGGDNQPQHFGDGTRLSIL.

This clone was observed a single time. The rearrangement uses TRBV7-2 and TRBJ1-2, with 7 nucleotides matching TRBD1. The CDR3 has 14 residues. CDR1 is SGHTA and CDR2 is FQGNSA in the germline V gene. J was trimmed by 6 bases and V by 3 bases; bases with no gene match: 7. CDR3 bases: TGTGCCAGCAGCTTTTGGCGGGACAGTAATGGCTACACCTTC. Amino acids: CASSFWRDSNGYTF.

This rearrangement joins TRBV27 to TRBJ2-7; 7 bases fit TRBD1. Germline CDR1 MNHEY, CDR2 SMNVEV (reference sequence). The CDR3 extends over 15 amino acids. The J segment lost 0 bases and the V segment lost 5 bases, leaving 7 bases of the junction unmatched. CDR3 DNA sequence: TGTGCCAGCAGTCCCCGACAGGGAAACTCCTACGAGCAGTACTTC. It yields the protein CASSPRQGNSYEQYF.

This chain joins TRBV28 and TRBJ1-4; tentatively, D is TRBD1 (6 bases). The germline V gene has CDR1 MDHEN and CDR2 SYDVKM. Trimming stripped 9 bases from V and 1 base from J, with 15 bases between. The CDR3 sequence is 15 residues long. The CDR3 DNA is TGTGCCAGTTCCGGGACACAACTAACTAATGAAAAACTGTTTTTT. Its protein product is CASSGTQLTNEKLFF.

This chain joins TRBV28 and TRBJ2-1; tentatively, D is TRBD2 (5 bases). Trimming pared 11 bases from V and 4 bases from J, leaving 18 bases between. CDR3 length: 14 residues. CDR1 and CDR2 from the germline V gene are MDHEN and SYDVKM. The CDR3 coding sequence is TGTGCCGGCGGGCGGGCCACAAAATACAATGAGCAGTTCTTC. This gives the protein CAGGRATKYNEQFF.

This chain links TRBV28 with TRBJ2-1, with D possibly being TRBD2 (5 bases). Germline CDR1 reads MDHEN; CDR2 reads SYDVKM. V was cut by 8 bases and J by 2 bases, with 16 bases left in between. The CDR3 covers 15 residues. The CDR3: CASRRGGFTYNEQFF. CDR3 coding DNA: TGTGCCAGCCGTCGAGGAGGCTTTACCTACAATGAGCAGTTCTTC.

This chain links TRBV19 with TRBJ2-1, with TRBD2 matching over 8 bases. Germline V gene data show CDR1 as LNHDA and CDR2 as SQIVND (reference sequence). V trimming: 2 bases; J trimming: 7 bases; junction bases outside the gene matches: 7. The CDR3 has 15 amino acids. CDR3 DNA: TGTGCCAGTAGTATATCCGGGAGGGCGGCGAATGAGCAGTTCTTC. Translation gives CASSISGRAANEQFF.

The gene calls are TRBV19 and TRBJ2-2, with unresolved D. This CDR3 contains 18 residues. V lost 3 bases to trimming and J lost 0 bases, with 17 bases between them. CDR1 is LNHDA and CDR2 is SQIVND in the germline V gene (reference sequence). In DNA, the CDR3 is TGTGCCAGTAGTATCCTCGAAGCCGGGTTCGCGAACACCGGGGAGCTGTTTTTT. Translation gives CASSILEAGFANTGELFF.

The chain joins TRBV11-2 to TRBJ1-2; D is uncertain. This CDR3 comprises 13 residues. V was trimmed by 1 base and J by 4 bases, leaving 7 bases between them. The germline V gene has CDR1 SGHAT and CDR2 FQNNGV. DNA of the CDR3: TGTGCCAGCAGCTTAGTGAGCCTCTATGGCTACACCTTC. Protein product: CASSLVSLYGYTF.

This clone was counted only a few times. This chain joins TRBV25-1 and TRBJ1-6; possible D gene TRBD1, 5 bases. V was cut by 4 bases and J by 7 bases, with 11 bases left in between. Germline V CDR1 and CDR2: MGHDK, SYGVNS. CDR3 length equals 14 residues. Written as DNA, the CDR3 is TGTGCCAGCAGTGTGACAGCGCTCAATTCACCCCTCCACTTT. The encoded protein is CASSVTALNSPLHF. Based on the CDR3 plus reference TRBV25-1 and TRBJ1-6, the full variable domain is EADIYQTPRYLVIGTGKKITLECSQTMGHDKMYWYQQDPGMELHLIHYSYGVNSTEKGDLSSESTVSRIRTEHFPLTLESARPSHTSQYLCASSVTALNSPLHFGNGTRLTVT.